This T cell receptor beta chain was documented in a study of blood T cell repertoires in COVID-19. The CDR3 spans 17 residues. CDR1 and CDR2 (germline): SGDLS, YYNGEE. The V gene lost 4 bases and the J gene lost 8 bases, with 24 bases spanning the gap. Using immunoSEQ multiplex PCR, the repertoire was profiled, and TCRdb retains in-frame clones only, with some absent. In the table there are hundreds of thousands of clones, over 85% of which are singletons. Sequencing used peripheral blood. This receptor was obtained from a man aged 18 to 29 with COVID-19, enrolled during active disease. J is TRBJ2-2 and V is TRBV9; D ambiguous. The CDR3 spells CASSPTPRSPQTGELFF. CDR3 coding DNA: TGTGCCAGCAGCCCTACTCCGCGATCGCCTCAAACTGGGGAGCTGTTTTTT.